Listed below are T cell receptor beta chains from one sample, sequenced in a study of cytomegalovirus exposure and HLA in healthy donors. Repertoires were generated with immunoSEQ multiplex PCR, while TCRdb's copy carries only in-frame clones and drops some. The sample consists of 150,000 to 200,000 clones, around 84% of them appearing once. The material sequenced was PBMCs. These receptor sequences come from a man aged 18-30 years in good health and CMV-seropositive. Both conserved end residues are part of each CDR3. Each record gives: J gene, D gene, V gene, CDR3 length, clone size, CDR3 protein, CDR3 DNA. The D gene is left open where the match is weak. Some rows have no size entry. The others give once, few or many, or a class for an expanded clone.

J: TRBJ2-3
D: TRBD2
V: TRBV6-5
length: 15
size: NA
CDR3: CASSKTSGRADTQYF
DNA: TGTGCCAGCAGTAAGACTAGCGGGAGGGCAGATACGCAGTATTTT

J: TRBJ1-1
D: TRBD1
V: TRBV18
length: 14
size: NA
CDR3: CASSPDRGYNEAFF
DNA: TGTGCCAGCTCTCCTGACAGGGGGTATAATGAAGCTTTCTTT

J: TRBJ2-3
D: TRBD2
V: TRBV29-1
length: 16
size: NA
CDR3: CSLRSGSGYGTDTQYF
DNA: TGCAGCTTACGTAGCGGGAGCGGCTACGGCACAGATACGCAGTATTTT

J: TRBJ2-7
D: TRBD2
V: TRBV5-4
length: 15
size: NA
CDR3: CASSLTSGIAYEQYF
DNA: TGTGCCAGCAGCTTAACTAGCGGGATTGCCTACGAGCAGTACTTC

J: TRBJ2-7
D: TRBD2
V: TRBV7-8
length: 15
size: NA
CDR3: CASSATSGRSYEQYF
DNA: TGTGCCAGCAGCGCGACTAGCGGGAGGTCCTACGAGCAGTACTTC

J: TRBJ1-4
D: NA
V: TRBV13
length: 16
size: NA
CDR3: CASSPRGGPANEKLFF
DNA: TGTGCCAGCAGCCCACGGGGGGGCCCAGCTAATGAAAAACTGTTTTTT

J: TRBJ2-5
D: NA
V: TRBV15
length: 15
size: many
CDR3: CATSRDRDTRETQYF
DNA: TGTGCCACCAGCAGAGATCGAGATACGCGGGAGACCCAGTACTTC

J: TRBJ1-5
D: NA
V: TRBV2
length: 15
size: NA
CDR3: CASSERSGMDQPQHF
DNA: TGTGCCAGCAGTGAACGATCGGGGATGGATCAGCCCCAGCATTTT

J: TRBJ2-3
D: TRBD2
V: TRBV5-1
length: 15
size: few
CDR3: CASSLRGLAKDTQYF
DNA: TGCGCCAGCAGCTTGAGGGGACTAGCAAAAGATACGCAGTATTTT

J: TRBJ1-2
D: TRBD1
V: TRBV7-6
length: 13
size: NA
CDR3: CASSADGTGGYTF
DNA: TGTGCCAGCAGCGCGGACGGGACAGGTGGCTACACCTTC

J: TRBJ2-7
D: TRBD2
V: TRBV11-3
length: 15
size: NA
CDR3: CASSRLAGSTYEQYF
DNA: TGTGCCAGCAGCCGACTAGCGGGGTCCACCTACGAGCAGTACTTC

J: TRBJ2-3
D: TRBD2
V: TRBV28
length: 15
size: NA
CDR3: CASSKTLAGGDTQYF
DNA: TGTGCCAGCAGTAAGACCCTAGCGGGAGGGGATACGCAGTATTTT

J: TRBJ2-7
D: NA
V: TRBV7-6
length: 16
size: NA
CDR3: CASSLGGQWVGDEQYF
DNA: TGTGCCAGCAGCTTAGGGGGGCAATGGGTTGGAGACGAGCAGTACTTC